Sequencing of this T cell receptor (beta chain) was carried out in a study of blood T cell repertoires in COVID-19. V lost 5 bases, J lost 2 bases, and 15 bases lay in between. This CDR3 has 15 amino acids. CDR1 is LNHDA, CDR2 SQIVND, per germline (reference sequence). Method: immunoSEQ multiplex PCR; TCRdb's copy keeps in-frame clones and lacks some. The table records about 150,000 clones, about nine tenths of them present only once. The sequence was collected from a woman in her sixties or seventies with active or convalescent COVID-19. The sequenced material came from peripheral blood. The chain employs TRBV19 and TRBJ1-2, with D perhaps TRBD1 (6 bases). CDR3 amino acids: CASSLTGTNNYGYTF. The CDR3 DNA reads TGTGCCAGTAGTCTTACCGGGACAAACAACTATGGCTACACCTTC.